The 26 T cell receptor beta chains below all came from one sample that was sequenced in a study of PD-L1 blockade in urothelial cancer. The assay was immunoSEQ multiplex PCR, and TCRdb's table has in-frame clones only and misses some. The table records 35,000 or so clones, around four fifths of them present only once. Here the sequenced sample was PBMCs, taken around atezolizumab (anti-PD-L1) treatment. Receptors originate from a man aged 55 to 70 with urothelial cancer.

The chain uses TRBV19 and TRBJ2-7; a possible D gene is TRBD1 (5 bases). The germline CDR1 and CDR2 sequences are LNHDA and SQIVND (reference sequence). V lost 0 bases and J 6 bases, leaving 12 bases between the germline ends. This CDR3 contains 14 residues. The CDR3 DNA follows: TGTGCCAGTAGTATAGAATCACAGGTTGGCGAGCAGTACTTC. Its protein is CASSIESQVGEQYF.

The chain is built from TRBV4-1 and TRBJ1-2; 8 nucleotides match TRBD1. V shed 5 bases and J 4 bases; nucleotides not matched to a gene: 9. The CDR3 loop spans 15 amino acids. The germline V gene has CDR1 MGHRA and CDR2 YSYEKL. CDR3 coding DNA: TGCGCCAGCAGCTCACAGGGGGTAGGTTCCTATGGCTACACCTTC. Amino acids: CASSSQGVGSYGYTF.

This sequence joins TRBV6-5 and TRBJ2-5; weak D call: TRBD1 (5 bases). Germline loops: CDR1 MNHEY, CDR2 SVGAGI. V gave up 6 bases and J gave up 0 bases, with 8 bases separating them. This CDR3 spans 13 amino acids. In DNA, the CDR3 is TGTGCCAGCAGGCGACAGTACCAAGAGACCCAGTACTTC. This encodes CASRRQYQETQYF.

This clone was seen just once. V and J are TRBV6-1 and TRBJ1-3; D ambiguous. The V gene lost 8 bases and the J gene lost 0 bases, with 14 bases spanning the gap. Germline V gene data show CDR1 as MNHNS and CDR2 as SASEGT. The CDR3 has 15 residues. The CDR3 DNA reads as TGTGCCAGCCATATACGCGGATACTCTGGAAACACCATATATTTT. Amino acids: CASHIRGYSGNTIYF.

The genes are TRBV18 and TRBJ1-5, with D uncertain. CDR1 and CDR2 from the germline V gene are KGHSH and LQKENI. The CDR3 sequence is 14 residues long. Trimming removed 3 bases from V and 4 bases from J, with 10 bases in between. This chain's CDR3 is CASSPPGMNQPQHF. The CDR3 coding sequence is TGTGCCAGCTCACCTCCCGGGATGAATCAGCCCCAGCATTTT.

This chain connects TRBV4-2 to TRBJ1-1; D gene uncertain. This CDR3 is 13 amino acids long. Trimming took off 0 bases at V and 7 bases at J, with 9 bases between the two ends. Per the germline V gene, CDR1 is LGHNA and CDR2 is YNFKEQ. For the CDR3, the DNA is TGTGCCAGCAGCCAAGATTTGGCAGTTGAAGCTTTCTTT. Translated: CASSQDLAVEAFF.

This chain uses TRBV10-3 with TRBJ1-5; TRBD1 might be the D (6 bases). Germline CDR1 is ENHRY and CDR2 is SYGVKD. V was pared by 3 bases and J by 1 base, with 13 bases between. The CDR3 has 16 amino acids. The CDR3 DNA is TGTGCCATCAGTGATGCGGAGACAGGAAGCAATCAGCCCCAGCATTTT. Amino acid sequence: CAISDAETGSNQPQHF.

This clone has only one observation. The gene calls are TRBV2 and TRBJ2-3; TRBD2 matches 13 bases. This CDR3 has 17 amino acids. V dropped 7 bases and J dropped 2; count of bases not matched to a gene: 9. Germline V gives CDR1 SNHLY, CDR2 FYNNEI. The CDR3 DNA sequence: TGTGCCAGCAAACTTGGACTAGCGGGGGCCCTCACAGATACGCAGTATTTT. Amino acids: CASKLGLAGALTDTQYF. The variable domain in full, completed from reference TRBV2 and TRBJ2-3, reads EPEVTQTPSHQVTQMGQEVILRCVPISNHLYFYWYRQILGQKVEFLVSFYNNEISEKSEIFDDQFSVERPDGSNFTLKIRSTKLEDSAMYFCASKLGLAGALTDTQYFGPGTRLTVL.

The rearrangement uses TRBV5-1 and TRBJ1-1, with D maybe TRBD1 (5 bases). Trimming took 2 bases from V and 5 from J, leaving 10 bases between them. CDR1 is SGHRS, CDR2 YFSETQ, per germline. This CDR3 has 13 amino acids. CDR3 nucleotide sequence: TGCGCCAGCAGCTTACTACGGGGGACTGAAGCTTTCTTT. Translation: CASSLLRGTEAFF.

The rearrangement uses TRBV18 and TRBJ1-1; tentatively, D is TRBD1 (5 bases). CDR1 and CDR2 (germline): KGHSH, LQKENI. V lost 2 bases, J lost 3 bases, and 7 bases lay in between. The CDR3 has 13 residues. CDR3 sequence: CASSPTGDTEAFF. The CDR3, as DNA: TGTGCCAGCTCACCAACGGGGGACACTGAAGCTTTCTTT. Full variable domain (rest looked up from reference TRBV18 and TRBJ1-1): NAGVMQNPRHLVRRRGQEARLRCSPMKGHSHVYWYRQLPEEGLKFMVYLQKENIIDESGMPKERFSAEFPKEGPSILRIQQVVRGDSAAYFCASSPTGDTEAFFGQGTRLTVV.

The J gene is TRBJ2-3, the V gene TRBV11-2; 7 bases are a match to TRBD1. V lost 5 bases and J lost 0; bases outside the gene matches: 2. Germline V gene data show CDR1 as SGHAT and CDR2 as FQNNGV. CDR3 length: 14 amino acids. The CDR3 sequence is CASSGQASTDTQYF. Here the CDR3 DNA reads TGTGCCAGCAGCGGACAGGCTAGCACAGATACGCAGTATTTT.

The chain is built from TRBV6-6 and TRBJ2-3, with TRBD2 matching over 11 bases. The CDR3 is 16 amino acids. The germline gives CDR1 MNHNY, CDR2 SVGAGI (reference sequence). Trimming removed 4 bases from V and 2 bases from J; junction bases left unmatched: 5. CDR3 DNA sequence: TGTGCCAGCAGTTCCGGGACTAGCGGATTCACAGATACGCAGTATTTT. Protein product: CASSSGTSGFTDTQYF.

This chain joins TRBV6-6 and TRBJ2-7; TRBD2 matches at 11 bases. This CDR3 has 16 amino acids. Germline CDR1 reads MNHNY; CDR2 reads SVGAGI (reference sequence). V gave up 6 bases and J gave up 4 bases; unmatched junction bases: 11. The CDR3 nucleotides read TGTGCCAGCAGCCCAAGTCCGACTAGCGGGATTTACGAGCAGTACTTC. It codes for CASSPSPTSGIYEQYF.

This clone was recorded once. The V and J genes are TRBV6-5 and TRBJ2-7, with a possible D match to TRBD2 (6 bases). The CDR3 has 14 amino acids. Germline V CDR1 and CDR2: MNHEY, SVGAGI. V was pared by 5 bases and J by 7 bases, with 18 bases between. The CDR3 DNA follows: TGTGCCAGCAGTCTCAATCCCGGGGGAGAAGAGCAGTACTTC. Protein sequence: CASSLNPGGEEQYF.

The CDR3 is CASTLGQRAFF. CDR3 in DNA: TGCGCCAGCACCCTGGGACAGCGAGCTTTCTTT. This chain uses TRBV5-1 with TRBJ1-1; 7 bases match TRBD1. V dropped 6 bases and J dropped 10; count of bases not matched to a gene: 6. The germline CDR1 and CDR2 sequences are SGHRS and YFSETQ. This CDR3 comprises 11 residues.

This chain joins TRBV7-9 and TRBJ1-1; D is unclear. Trimming shortened V by 8 bases and J by 10 bases, and 23 bases separated the two germline ends. In germline, CDR1 is SEHNR, CDR2 FQNEAQ (reference sequence). CDR3 length: 14 residues. The CDR3 loop reads CASGPQQQTGRAFF. In nucleotides, the CDR3 is TGTGCCAGCGGGCCTCAGCAGCAAACTGGGAGAGCTTTCTTT.

V usage is TRBV6-1 and J usage is TRBJ1-1; unclear D gene. Germline V CDR1 and CDR2: MNHNS, SASEGT. The V end was cut by 6 bases, the J end by 2 bases, with 7 bases between. This CDR3 comprises 12 residues. The CDR3 spells CASRRLNTEAFF. Here the CDR3 DNA reads TGTGCCAGCAGGAGATTAAACACTGAAGCTTTCTTT.

The chain has TRBV27 and TRBJ2-7; TRBD1 might be the D (6 bases). Trimming shortened V by 6 bases and J by 2 bases, and 11 bases separated the two germline ends. This CDR3 region has 13 residues. Germline-derived CDR1 and CDR2 are MNHEY and SMNVEV (reference sequence). CDR3 in amino acids: CASRGGATYEQYF. The CDR3 coding sequence is TGTGCCAGCAGAGGGGGTGCTACCTACGAGCAGTACTTC.

The chain carries TRBV6-1 and TRBJ2-7, with a tentative D call TRBD1 (5 bases). Trimming left V 6 bases short and J 11 bases short, with 20 bases between. CDR1 and CDR2 (germline): MNHNS, SASEGT. The CDR3 is 13 residues long. The CDR3 bases are TGTGCCAGCAGATCACAGGACGCCCTGGAGAAGTACTTC. Its translation is CASRSQDALEKYF.

CDR3 loop: CASSPTTSGTYNEQFF. CDR3 sequence (DNA): TGTGCCAGCTCACCGACTACTAGCGGGACCTACAATGAGCAGTTCTTC. V gene TRBV18 combines with J gene TRBJ2-1; 10 bases are a match to TRBD2. V trimming: 3 bases; J trimming: 2 bases; junction bases outside the gene matches: 4. The germline V gene has CDR1 KGHSH and CDR2 LQKENI. The CDR3 is 16 amino acids.

This clone was seen a handful of times. The chain links TRBV5-4 to TRBJ1-4; weak D call: TRBD1 (6 bases). Deletions cut 4 bases from V and 10 bases from J, with 17 bases between. The CDR3 is 14 amino acids. CDR1 and CDR2 from the germline V gene are SGHNT and YYREEE (reference sequence). The CDR3 DNA reads TGTGCCAGCAGCACTCCGGGACAAGGGGGAAAACTGTTTTTT. Encoded protein: CASSTPGQGGKLFF.

This chain links TRBV10-2 with TRBJ1-2, with 9 bases lining up with TRBD1. V lost 2 bases and J lost 8; bases outside the gene matches: 9. The germline CDR1 and CDR2 sequences are WSHSY and SAAADI. This CDR3 comprises 15 residues. Here the CDR3 DNA reads TGCGCCAGCAGTGAGGACAGGGGGTCCCATCGCGGCTACACCTTC. The encoded protein is CASSEDRGSHRGYTF.

CDR3 bases: TGTGCCAGCAGCTCGACCCGGACAGGGGTTGAAAAACTGTTTTTT. This sequence encodes CASSSTRTGVEKLFF. J is TRBJ1-4 and V is TRBV5-5; 9 bases match TRBD1. The CDR3 contains 15 residues. Germline CDR1 is SGHKS and CDR2 is YYEKEE (reference sequence). The V gene end was trimmed by 3 bases and the J gene end by 7 bases; junction bases not matched to a gene: 7. Based on the CDR3 plus reference TRBV5-5 and TRBJ1-4, the full variable domain is DAGVTQSPTHLIKTRGQQVTLRCSPISGHKSVSWYQQVLGQGPQFIFQYYEKEERGRGNFPDRFSARQFPNYSSELNVNALLLGDSALYLCASSSTRTGVEKLFFGSGTQLSVL.

The rearrangement joins TRBV5-1 to TRBJ2-5; TRBD2 aligns across 12 bases. The CDR3 covers 17 residues. V lost 0 bases to trimming and J lost 2 bases; unmatched junction nucleotides: 5. In germline, CDR1 is SGHRS, CDR2 YFSETQ. CDR3 sequence: CASSLALLAGGQETQYF. The CDR3 DNA reads TGCGCCAGCAGCTTGGCTTTACTAGCGGGAGGACAAGAGACCCAGTACTTC.

The genes are TRBV11-1 and TRBJ2-3, with D possibly TRBD1 on 5 matching bases. The CDR3 extends over 14 amino acids. With 7 bases removed from V and 6 bases from J, the gap between germline ends came to 17 bases. From germline, CDR1 is SGHAT and CDR2 FQDESV (reference sequence). Here the CDR3 DNA reads TGTGCCAGCAAGTTAGGGGAACCGCGGGATACGCAGTATTTT. Protein product: CASKLGEPRDTQYF. The full variable domain, in which reference TRBV11-1 and TRBJ2-3 provide the parts outside the CDR3, is EAEVAQSPRYKITEKSQAVAFWCDPISGHATLYWYRQILGQGPELLVQFQDESVVDDSQLPKDRFSAERLKGVDSTLKIQPAELGDSAMYLCASKLGEPRDTQYFGPGTRLTVL.

V is TRBV13 and J is TRBJ2-7; 7 nucleotides agree with TRBD2. V shed 5 bases, J shed 5 bases, and the junction held 18 bases outside the gene matches. The CDR3 is 17 amino acids. Per germline, CDR1 PRHDT and CDR2 FYEKMQ (reference sequence). In DNA, the CDR3 is TGTGCCAGCAGCCCCGGCGGGGGACTTGTCCCAGGGAACGAGCAGTACTTC. Translating it yields CASSPGGGLVPGNEQYF.